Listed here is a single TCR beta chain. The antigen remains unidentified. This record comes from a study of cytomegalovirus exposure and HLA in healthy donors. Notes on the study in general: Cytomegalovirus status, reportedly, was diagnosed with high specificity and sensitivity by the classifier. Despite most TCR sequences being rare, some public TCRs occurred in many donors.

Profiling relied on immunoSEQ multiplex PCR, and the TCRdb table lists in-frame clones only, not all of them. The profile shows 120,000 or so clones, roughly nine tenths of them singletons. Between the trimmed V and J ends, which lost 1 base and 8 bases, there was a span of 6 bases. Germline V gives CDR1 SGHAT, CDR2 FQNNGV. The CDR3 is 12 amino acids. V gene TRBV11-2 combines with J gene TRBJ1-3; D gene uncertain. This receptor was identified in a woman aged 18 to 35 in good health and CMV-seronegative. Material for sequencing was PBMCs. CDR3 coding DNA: TGTGCCAGCAGCTTAGGGCCCTACACCATATATTTT. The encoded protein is CASSLGPYTIYF.